This T cell receptor beta chain emerged from a study of shared clonotypes between healthy human individuals. CDR3 size: 15 residues. V was pared by 3 bases and J by 0 bases, with 12 bases between. Germline CDR1 reads SGHTA; CDR2 reads FQGNSA. Here immunoSEQ multiplex PCR was the method, and the copy in TCRdb shows in-frame clones only, minus some. The sample carries hundreds of thousands of clones, around three quarters recorded once. Sequences were obtained from memory CD4+ T cells sorted from blood. Specified subset: CD45RA-negative fraction. This TCR derives from a woman under 40 in good health. The chain employs TRBV7-2 and TRBJ2-7; D call uncertain. The CDR3 loop reads CASSFEARFSYEQYF. DNA for the CDR3: TGTGCCAGCAGCTTTGAGGCGCGATTCTCCTACGAGCAGTACTTC.